This is a list of T cell receptor beta chains from one sample in a study of blood T cell repertoires in COVID-19. Sequenced by immunoSEQ multiplex PCR; TCRdb stores in-frame clones only, minus some. The sample lists under 300,000 clones, approximately 80% seen once, with 2.5% to 3% in the top ten. Material: peripheral blood. The receptors derive from a woman aged 55-69 years with active or convalescent COVID-19. Both conserved end residues are part of each CDR3. D genes are given only for firm matches. Some rows have no size entry. The others give once, few or many, or a class for an expanded clone.

J | V | D | size | DNA | CDR3
TRBJ2-7 | TRBV7-9 | . | . | TGTGCCAGCACCTTAAGTTCGCGACTCTTCTACGAGCAGTACTTC | CASTLSSRLFYEQYF
TRBJ2-3 | TRBV7-2 | TRBD2 | . | TGTGCCAGCAGCTTAAGCTACGGCGGGGGAGATACGCAGTATTTT | CASSLSYGGGDTQYF
TRBJ2-5 | TRBV11-2 | TRBD2 | . | TGTGCCAGCAGCTTGGCGCGGGGGGCGGAGACCCAGTACTTC | CASSLARGAETQYF
TRBJ2-1 | TRBV5-1 | TRBD1 | . | TGCGCCAGCAGCGAGACAGGGACCTCCTACAATGAGCAGTTCTTC | CASSETGTSYNEQFF
TRBJ1-4 | TRBV19 | TRBD1 | once | TGTGCCAGTACCAACACAGGGGGCTCCGAAAAACTGTTTTTT | CASTNTGGSEKLFF
TRBJ1-2 | TRBV15 | TRBD1 | . | TGTGCCACCAGCAGAGGGGACAGGCGTACCCTCGACTATGGCTACACCTTC | CATSRGDRRTLDYGYTF
TRBJ2-5 | TRBV3-1/TRBV3-2 | . | . | TGTGCCAGCAGCCAAGGGGGCCGGTGGGAGACCCAGTACTTC | CASSQGGRWETQYF
TRBJ2-7 | TRBV7-9 | . | many | TGTGCCAGCAGCCCGGGATCTCTAGGAGCGTTCTACGAGCAGTACTTC | CASSPGSLGAFYEQYF
TRBJ1-3 | TRBV30 | . | . | TGTGCCTGGGGGACGAGAGGTCTCGCTGGAAACACCATATATTTT | CAWGTRGLAGNTIYF
TRBJ1-1 | TRBV18 | TRBD1 | . | TGTGCCAGCTCACCAAGACAGGGGCCTAACACTGAAGCTTTCTTT | CASSPRQGPNTEAFF
TRBJ2-3 | TRBV5-8 | . | . | TGTGCCAGCAGCTTAGACAGGGGAGGGACAGATACGCAGTATTTT | CASSLDRGGTDTQYF
TRBJ2-5 | TRBV6-5 | . | . | TGTGCCAGCATCCGGTCCGCCCAAGAGACCCAGTACTTC | CASIRSAQETQYF
TRBJ2-7 | TRBV5-4 | . | . | TGTGCCAGCAGCTTCCTCTCCTACGAGCAGTACTTC | CASSFLSYEQYF
TRBJ2-2 | TRBV6-5 | . | once | TGTGCCAGCAGTTACGAGGGACTGAACACCGGGGAGCTGTTTTTT | CASSYEGLNTGELFF
TRBJ1-2 | TRBV27 | . | . | TGTGCCAGCAGTCTCGACAGAGCTAACTATGGCTACACCTTC | CASSLDRANYGYTF
TRBJ1-1 | TRBV7-7 | . | . | TGTGCTAGCAGCTTCCTGAACCAATCGAACGGTTTTACTGAAGCTTTCTTT | CASSFLNQSNGFTEAFF
TRBJ2-2 | TRBV4-2 | TRBD2 | few | TGTGCCAGCAGCCAAGAACTAGCGTATAACACCGGGGAGCTGTTTTTT | CASSQELAYNTGELFF
TRBJ2-7 | TRBV7-3 | TRBD2 | . | TGTGCCAGCAGCGAAGGGGAGCGGGGCGAGCAGTACTTC | CASSEGERGEQYF
TRBJ2-3 | TRBV5-5 | TRBD1 | . | TGTGCCAGCAGCTACGGACAGGGGCGGACAGATACGCAGTATTTT | CASSYGQGRTDTQYF
TRBJ1-2 | TRBV25-1 | . | . | TGTGCCAGCAGTGAATATTCGACAGGTTCGTCTAACTATGGCTACACCTTC | CASSEYSTGSSNYGYTF
TRBJ2-4 | TRBV12-3/TRBV12-4 | . | . | TGTGCCAGCAGCGGGTTAAACATTCAGTACTTC | CASSGLNIQYF
TRBJ1-5 | TRBV30 | TRBD1 | . | TGTGCCTGGAGTAGGAACAGGGGGCCCTATCAGCCCCAGCATTTT | CAWSRNRGPYQPQHF
TRBJ2-3 | TRBV30 | TRBD1 | . | TGTGCCTGGAGTGCAATTTATCGGACAGGGCCCGTATTAGATACGCAGTATTTT | CAWSAIYRTGPVLDTQYF
TRBJ2-1 | TRBV12-3/TRBV12-4 | . | . | TGTGCCAGCAGTCGTGGGAGTCACAATGAGCAGTTCTTC | CASSRGSHNEQFF
TRBJ2-3 | TRBV6-1 | . | few | TGTGCCAGCAGTGAAAATAGGGGCCAAGGCACAGATACGCAGTATTTT | CASSENRGQGTDTQYF
TRBJ1-1 | TRBV9 | TRBD1 | . | TGTGCCAGCAGCGTCTCAGGGGGCGGTAACACTGAAGCTTTCTTT | CASSVSGGGNTEAFF
TRBJ1-6 | TRBV7-2 | . | . | TGTGCCAGCAGCGTACTCACTAGCTCCTATAATTCACCCCTCCACTTT | CASSVLTSSYNSPLHF
TRBJ1-4 | TRBV25-1 | . | once | TGTGCCAGCAGTCCATCACAGGGAGCGGAAAAACTGTTTTTT | CASSPSQGAEKLFF